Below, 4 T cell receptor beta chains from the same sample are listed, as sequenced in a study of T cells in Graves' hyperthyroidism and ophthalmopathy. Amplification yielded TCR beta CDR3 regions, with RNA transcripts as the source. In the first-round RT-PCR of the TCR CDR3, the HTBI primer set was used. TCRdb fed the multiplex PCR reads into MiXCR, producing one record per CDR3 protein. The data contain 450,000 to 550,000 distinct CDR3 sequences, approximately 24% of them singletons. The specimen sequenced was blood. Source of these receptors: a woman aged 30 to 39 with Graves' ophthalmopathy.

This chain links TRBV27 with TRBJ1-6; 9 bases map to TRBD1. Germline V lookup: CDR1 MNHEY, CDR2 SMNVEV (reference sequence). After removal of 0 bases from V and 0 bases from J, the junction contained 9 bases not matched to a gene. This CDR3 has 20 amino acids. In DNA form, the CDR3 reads TGTGCCAGCAGTTTATCGTCGGGACAGGGTATAGACTCCTATAATTCACCCCTCCACTTT. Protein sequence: CASSLSSGQGIDSYNSPLHF.

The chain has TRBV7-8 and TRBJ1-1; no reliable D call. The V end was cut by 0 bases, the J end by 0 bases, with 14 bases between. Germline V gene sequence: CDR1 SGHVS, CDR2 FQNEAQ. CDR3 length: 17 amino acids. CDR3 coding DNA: TGTGCCAGCAGCTTAGCACGGATTGGGGATGTGAACACTGAAGCTTTCTTT. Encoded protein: CASSLARIGDVNTEAFF.

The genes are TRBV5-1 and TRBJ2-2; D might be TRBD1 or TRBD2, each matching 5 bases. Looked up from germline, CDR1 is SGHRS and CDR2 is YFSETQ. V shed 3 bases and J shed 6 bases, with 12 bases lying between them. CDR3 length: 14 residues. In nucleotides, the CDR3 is TGCGCCAGCAGCTATACTGGGACCTCCGGGGAGCTGTTTTTT. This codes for CASSYTGTSGELFF.

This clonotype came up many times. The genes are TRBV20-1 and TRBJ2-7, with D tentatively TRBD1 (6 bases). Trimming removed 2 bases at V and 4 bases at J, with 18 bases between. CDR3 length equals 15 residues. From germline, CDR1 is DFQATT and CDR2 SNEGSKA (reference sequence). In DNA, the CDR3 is TGCAGTGCTAGAAACAGGGATGACCCCCTGTACGAGCAGTACTTC. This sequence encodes CSARNRDDPLYEQYF.